This note documents a single TCR beta chain sequence. The data stem from a study of OX40 agonist ivuxolimab in advanced cancers. Across the whole study: Participants could have had prior anti-PD-1, anti-PD-L1 or anti-CTLA-4 therapy, and around 40% had some. Two cutaneous melanoma patients and one hepatocellular carcinoma patient, three in all, had partial responses.

The CDR3 runs 15 residues. Trimming removed 4 bases from V and 5 bases from J, with 18 bases in between. CDR1 is SGHKS and CDR2 is YYEKEE in the germline V gene (reference sequence). The repertoire was sequenced with immunoSEQ multiplex PCR; TCRdb's copy has only in-frame clones and lacks some. The sample lists 65,000 to 95,000 clones, approximately 88% occurring once. The receptor's source is an adult with an advanced solid tumor such as melanoma, head and neck, liver or kidney cancer. This rearrangement joins TRBV5-5 to TRBJ1-1; D possibly corresponds to TRBD1 (6 bases). The sample here was CD4+ or CD8+ T cells sorted from blood, taken in a trial of the OX40 agonist ivuxolimab. CDR3 in amino acids: CASSPLRGAWTEAFF. The CDR3, as DNA: TGTGCCAGCAGCCCACTCCGGGGGGCTTGGACTGAAGCTTTCTTT.